This passage covers 8 T cell receptor beta chains from one sample sequenced in a study of T cell responses to AZD1222 COVID-19 vaccine. TCRdb's table, derived via immunoSEQ multiplex PCR, lists solely in-frame clones and lacks some. The table records about 110,000 clones, roughly 89% of them present only once. Here the sequenced sample was peripheral blood, taken on day 0 of MenACWY control vaccination. These receptors were obtained from an adult in good health.

This chain uses TRBV30 with TRBJ1-6; maybe TRBD1 (5 bases). The germline gives CDR1 GTSNPN, CDR2 SVGIG (reference sequence). This CDR3 contains 15 residues. Here the CDR3 reads CALGVSGSPGSPLHF. For the CDR3, the DNA is TGTGCGCTGGGGGTTTCAGGGAGCCCGGGATCCCCCCTCCACTTT.

This chain links TRBV7-8 with TRBJ2-7; a possible D gene is TRBD2 (6 bases). Germline assignment: CDR1 SGHVS and CDR2 FQNEAQ. The V end lost 5 bases, the J end lost 6 bases, and 20 bases lay between the germline ends. The CDR3 has 15 amino acids. The CDR3, as DNA: TGTGCCAGCAGCACTACCCGGGACGGAGGGATCGAGCAGTACTTC. Amino acids: CASSTTRDGGIEQYF.

The CDR3 DNA sequence: TGCGCCAGCAGTCCAGGGGAGGCCAATTCACCCCTCCACTTT. As protein: CASSPGEANSPLHF. The rearrangement uses TRBV4-3 and TRBJ1-6; possibly TRBD1 for D (6 bases). The CDR3 extends over 14 amino acids. V dropped 6 bases and J dropped 7 bases, with 13 bases sitting between them. From germline, CDR1 is LGHNA and CDR2 YSLEER.

The rearrangement links TRBV28 to TRBJ2-5, with TRBD2 matching 12 bases. Germline assignment: CDR1 MDHEN and CDR2 SYDVKM. With 5 bases clipped from V and 5 bases from J, the junction kept 12 bases outside the gene matches. The CDR3 totals 17 residues. CDR3 region: CASSPRLAGAIRETQYF. CDR3 bases: TGTGCCAGCAGTCCGCGACTAGCGGGGGCCATAAGGGAGACCCAGTACTTC.

The V and J genes are TRBV18 and TRBJ1-4; the match to TRBD1 covers 8 bases. The germline CDR1 and CDR2 sequences are KGHSH and LQKENI. The CDR3 spans 14 residues. V dropped 1 base and J dropped 7; count of bases not matched to a gene: 2. The CDR3 reads CASSPLTGGEKLFF. The DNA of the CDR3 is TGTGCCAGCTCACCACTCACAGGGGGTGAAAAACTGTTTTTT.

V usage is TRBV5-1 and J usage is TRBJ1-6; maybe TRBD1 (5 bases). The germline V gene encodes CDR1 SGHRS and CDR2 YFSETQ. The CDR3 is 15 residues long. Trimming removed 0 bases at V and 7 bases at J, with 11 bases between. The CDR3 protein is CASSLGSGINSPLHF. CDR3 in DNA: TGCGCCAGCAGCTTGGGGTCAGGGATCAATTCACCCCTCCACTTT. Filled out from reference TRBV5-1 and TRBJ1-6, the complete variable domain reads KAGVTQTPRYLIKTRGQQVTLSCSPISGHRSVSWYQQTPGQGLQFLFEYFSETQRNKGNFPGRFSGRQFSNSRSEMNVSTLELGDSALYLCASSLGSGINSPLHFGNGTRLTVT.

This clone has only one observation. The chain joins TRBV15 to TRBJ1-3; no definite D call. V was pared by 0 bases and J by 0 bases, with 9 bases between. Germline CDR1 LNHNV, CDR2 YYDKDF (reference sequence). The CDR3 spans 16 residues. As DNA, the CDR3 is TGTGCCACCAGCAGAGATGTTGATAGCTCTGGAAACACCATATATTTT. As protein: CATSRDVDSSGNTIYF.

This clone was seen just once. The rearrangement links TRBV5-1 to TRBJ2-7; no definite D call. CDR1 and CDR2 (germline): SGHRS, YFSETQ. Trimming left V 3 bases short and J 3 bases short, with 19 bases between. CDR3 size: 16 residues. CDR3 nucleotide sequence: TGCGCCAGCAGCTCTTCGGGTACAGTTGAACTCTACGAGCAGTACTTC. It codes for CASSSSGTVELYEQYF.